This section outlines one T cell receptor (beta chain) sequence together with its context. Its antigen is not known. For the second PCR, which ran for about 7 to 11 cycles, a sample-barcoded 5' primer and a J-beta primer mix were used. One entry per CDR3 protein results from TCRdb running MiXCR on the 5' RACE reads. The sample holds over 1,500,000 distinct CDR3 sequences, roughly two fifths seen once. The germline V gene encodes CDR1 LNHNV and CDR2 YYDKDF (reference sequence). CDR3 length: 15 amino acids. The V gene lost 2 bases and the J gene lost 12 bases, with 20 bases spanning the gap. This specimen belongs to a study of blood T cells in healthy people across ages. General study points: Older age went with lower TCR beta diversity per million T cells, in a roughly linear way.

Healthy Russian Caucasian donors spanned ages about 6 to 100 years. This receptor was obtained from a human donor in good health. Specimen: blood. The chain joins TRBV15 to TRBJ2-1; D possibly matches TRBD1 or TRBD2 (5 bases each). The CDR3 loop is CATSRTLWDHEGQFF. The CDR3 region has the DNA TGTGCCACCAGCAGAACTCTCTGGGACCATGAAGGGCAGTTCTTC.